The clone carrying this T cell receptor beta chain was seen a handful of times. The target antigen is unknown. This record comes from a study of beta chain features in type 1 diabetes. General study results and limits: Type 1 diabetes patients had TCRB CDR3s that were shorter (moderately but significantly so) in all four CD4+ subsets. Type 1 diabetes patients had VDJ junctions that carried fewer insertions and more deletions.

Expressed TCRB transcripts were sequenced because the entire RNA isolate underwent reverse transcription. Only in-frame clones appear in the TCRdb table, and some are missing; sequencing was by immunoSEQ multiplex PCR. This table holds just over 15,000 clones, roughly 40% found once. The CDR3 contains 15 residues. After removal of 4 bases from V and 10 bases from J, the junction contained 9 bases not matched to a gene. CDR1 and CDR2 from the germline V gene are SEHNR and FQNEAQ (reference sequence). The TCR was taken from a woman aged 40 to 50 in good health. The sample consisted of stem cell memory CD4+ T cells from blood. This chain connects TRBV7-9 to TRBJ1-6; 8 nucleotides agree with TRBD1. In DNA form, the CDR3 reads TGTGCCAGCAGCTCAAAAGGGACAGGATACTCACCCCTCCACTTT. As protein: CASSSKGTGYSPLHF.